This T cell receptor (beta chain) is drawn from a study of blood T cell repertoires in COVID-19. Whole-study context: Spain, Italy and the United States supplied samples that represented acute and convalescent COVID-19. In each case, the material was cDNA or gDNA derived from T cells, B-cell-depleted T cells, or PBMCs.

The ends were cut back, 3 bases at V and 4 bases at J, with 12 bases in the middle. Germline assignment: CDR1 MNHEY and CDR2 SVGEGT. The CDR3 covers 14 residues. Authors' processing steps: Using reference gene primer amplification, nucleated cell counts were estimated. TCRdb's copy holds only in-frame clones and misses some; the assay was immunoSEQ multiplex PCR. That table gives V, J and clone size, and the DNA gave D and trimming. The table lists over 9,000 clones, about nine tenths of them singletons. The table lists this clone with a few counts. The TCR originated in a man in his 60s with acute or convalescent COVID-19. The sample was peripheral blood. The gene calls are TRBV6-2 or TRBV6-3 and TRBJ1-2, with a tentative D call TRBD1 (5 bases). The CDR3 region has the DNA TGTGCCAGCAGTTATCGCGACAGTCCCTATGGCTACACCTTC. It encodes CASSYRDSPYGYTF.